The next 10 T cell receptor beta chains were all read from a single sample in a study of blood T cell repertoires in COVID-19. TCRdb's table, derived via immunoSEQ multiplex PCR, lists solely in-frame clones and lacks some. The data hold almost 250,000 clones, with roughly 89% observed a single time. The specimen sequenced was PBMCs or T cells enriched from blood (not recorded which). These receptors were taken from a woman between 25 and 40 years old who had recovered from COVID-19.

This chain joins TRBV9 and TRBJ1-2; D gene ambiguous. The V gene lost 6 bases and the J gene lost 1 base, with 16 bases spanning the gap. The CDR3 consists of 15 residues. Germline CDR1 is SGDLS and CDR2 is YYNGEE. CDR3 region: CASMGITADNYGYTF. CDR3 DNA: TGTGCCAGCATGGGTATAACAGCGGATAACTATGGCTACACCTTC.

This chain's CDR3 is CASSSGWATEAFF. In nucleotides, the CDR3 is TGTGCCAGCAGTTCAGGGTGGGCCACTGAAGCTTTCTTT. The genes are TRBV6-2 or TRBV6-3 and TRBJ1-1; perhaps TRBD1 as D (5 bases). V was clipped by 4 bases and J by 4 bases, with 10 bases between them. Germline-derived CDR1 and CDR2 are MNHEY and SVGEGT. CDR3 size: 13 residues.

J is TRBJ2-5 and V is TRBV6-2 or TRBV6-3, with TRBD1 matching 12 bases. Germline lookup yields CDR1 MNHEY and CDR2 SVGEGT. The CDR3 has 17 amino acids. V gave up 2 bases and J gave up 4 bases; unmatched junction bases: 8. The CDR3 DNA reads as TGTGCCAGCAGTTACCGTCCCCGGGACAGGGGGCGAGAGACCCAGTACTTC. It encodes CASSYRPRDRGRETQYF.

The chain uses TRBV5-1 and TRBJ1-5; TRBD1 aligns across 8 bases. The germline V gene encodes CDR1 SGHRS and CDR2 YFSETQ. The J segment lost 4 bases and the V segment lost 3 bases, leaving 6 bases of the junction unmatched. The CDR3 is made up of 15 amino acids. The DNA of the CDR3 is TGCGCCAGCAGCTCCGACGGACAGGGAAATCAGCCCCAGCATTTT. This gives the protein CASSSDGQGNQPQHF.

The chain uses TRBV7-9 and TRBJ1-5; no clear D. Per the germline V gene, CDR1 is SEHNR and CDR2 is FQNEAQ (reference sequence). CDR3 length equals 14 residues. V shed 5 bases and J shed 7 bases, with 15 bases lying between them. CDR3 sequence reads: CASSPVERDQPQHF. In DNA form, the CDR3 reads TGTGCCAGCAGCCCCGTCGAGCGCGACCAGCCCCAGCATTTT.

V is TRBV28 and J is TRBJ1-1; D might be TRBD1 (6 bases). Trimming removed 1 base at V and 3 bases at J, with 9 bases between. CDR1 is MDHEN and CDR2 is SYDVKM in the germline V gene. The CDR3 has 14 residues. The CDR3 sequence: CASSLSRGYTEAFF. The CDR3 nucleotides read TGTGCCAGCAGTTTATCGAGGGGGTACACTGAAGCTTTCTTT.

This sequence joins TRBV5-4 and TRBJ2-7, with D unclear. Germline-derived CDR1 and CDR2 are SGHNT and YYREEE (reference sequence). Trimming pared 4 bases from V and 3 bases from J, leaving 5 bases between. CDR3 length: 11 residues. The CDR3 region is CASSADYEQYF. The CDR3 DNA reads TGTGCCAGCAGCGCGGACTACGAGCAGTACTTC. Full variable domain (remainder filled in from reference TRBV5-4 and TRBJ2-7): ETGVTQSPTHLIKTRGQQVTLRCSSQSGHNTVSWYQQALGQGPQFIFQYYREEENGRGNFPPRFSGLQFPNYSSELNVNALELDDSALYLCASSADYEQYFGPGTRLTVT.

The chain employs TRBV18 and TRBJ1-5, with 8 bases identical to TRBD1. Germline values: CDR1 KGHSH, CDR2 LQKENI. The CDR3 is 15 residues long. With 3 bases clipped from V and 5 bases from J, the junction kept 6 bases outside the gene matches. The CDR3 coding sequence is TGTGCCAGCTCACCGATCAGGGGGCTGGATCAGCCCCAGCATTTT. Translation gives CASSPIRGLDQPQHF.

The CDR3 sequence: CASSLEGTVYEQFF. The CDR3 nucleotides are TGTGCCAGCAGCTTAGAGGGGACAGTGTATGAGCAGTTCTTC. The chain is built from TRBV7-2 and TRBJ2-1, with 7 bases identical to TRBD1. Germline V gene lookup returns CDR1 SGHTA and CDR2 FQGNSA. CDR3 length: 14 residues. V gave up 1 base and J gave up 8 bases; unmatched junction bases: 5.

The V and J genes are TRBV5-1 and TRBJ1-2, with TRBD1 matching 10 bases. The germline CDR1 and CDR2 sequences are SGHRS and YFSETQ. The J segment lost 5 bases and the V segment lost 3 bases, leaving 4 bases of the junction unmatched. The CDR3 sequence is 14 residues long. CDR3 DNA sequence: TGCGCCAGCAGCTCGGGACAGGGGAGGTATGGCTACACCTTC. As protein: CASSSGQGRYGYTF. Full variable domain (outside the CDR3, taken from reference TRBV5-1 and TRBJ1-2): KAGVTQTPRYLIKTRGQQVTLSCSPISGHRSVSWYQQTPGQGLQFLFEYFSETQRNKGNFPGRFSGRQFSNSRSEMNVSTLELGDSALYLCASSSGQGRYGYTFGSGTRLTVV.